A selection of T cell receptor beta chains follows, all from one sample in a study of T-cell memory formation after mild COVID-19. TCRdb ran MiXCR on the 5' RACE reads and lists one entry per CDR3 protein. This table holds under 550,000 distinct CDR3 sequences, 15% to 20% found once. The sample taken for sequencing was PBMCs or a T cell subset sorted from them (not recorded which). The receptors originated from an adult woman who had mild COVID-19 (a few samples of this study predate the infection). Cell type and time point are not known. The CDR3 runs from the conserved cysteine through the conserved F or W. The D gene is left open where the match is weak. Rows give clone size only sometimes, using once, few, many, or a class for an expanded clone.

D	size	V	J	DNA	CDR3
TRBD1	many	TRBV7-9	TRBJ1-1	TGTGCCAGCAGCTTAAGAGGGACAGCGCTTTCGAACACTGAAGCTTTCTTT	CASSLRGTALSNTEAFF
NA	few	TRBV5-4	TRBJ2-1	TGTGCCAGCAGCTTGGTACCAGAGTTTTCCTACAATGAGCAGTTCTTC	CASSLVPEFSYNEQFF
TRBD2	many	TRBV4-2	TRBJ2-7	TGTGCCAGCAGCCAAGGGCCTAGCGGGAGTTTATACGAGCAGTACTTC	CASSQGPSGSLYEQYF
NA	few	TRBV7-9	TRBJ2-5	TGTGCCAGCAGCTTAGGTGGATCCGAGGGACAAGAGACCCAGTACTTC	CASSLGGSEGQETQYF
TRBD2	NA	TRBV6-1	TRBJ2-4	TGTGCCAGCAGTGATCCGCTGCGGGAGTACAAAAACATTCAGTACTTC	CASSDPLREYKNIQYF
TRBD2	NA	TRBV24-1	TRBJ2-5	TGTGCCACCAGTGATGGACTAGCGGGAGGAAATTGGGAGACCCAGTACTTC	CATSDGLAGGNWETQYF
TRBD1	few	TRBV25-1	TRBJ1-2	TGTGCCAGCAGTGTTCGCGGGACAGGGGGCTCGTATGGCTACACCTTC	CASSVRGTGGSYGYTF
TRBD1	many	TRBV6-5	TRBJ1-1	TGTGCCAGCAGCCGGGGACAGGGATATACTGAAGCTTTCTTT	CASSRGQGYTEAFF
TRBD2	few	TRBV5-6	TRBJ2-5	TGTGCCAGCAGCTATACTAGCGGGGGGGCGCAGACCCAGTACTTC	CASSYTSGGAQTQYF
NA	NA	TRBV30	TRBJ2-7	TGTGCCTGGGGAAAGGCCAACTCGCCCGACGAGCAGTACTTC	CAWGKANSPDEQYF
NA	few	TRBV19	TRBJ2-3	TGTGCCAGTAGTACCGCGTCCTGGGATACGCAGTATTTT	CASSTASWDTQYF
NA	NA	TRBV6-2/TRBV6-3	TRBJ2-7	TGTGCCAGCAGTTATACCCACGGTAGCTCCTACGAGCAGTACTTC	CASSYTHGSSYEQYF
TRBD1	NA	TRBV7-2	TRBJ2-7	TGTGCCAGCAGCTTAGGCCAGGGGGACCGATACGAGCAGTACTTC	CASSLGQGDRYEQYF
NA	once	TRBV6-2/TRBV6-3	TRBJ1-5	TGTGCCAGCAGGGCTTGGGGAGAGGGCGGTCAGCCCCAGCATTTT	CASRAWGEGGQPQHF
TRBD2	few	TRBV7-2	TRBJ2-7	TGTGCCAGCAGCTTAGGAGGCGGGAGAGAAGAGCAGTACTTC	CASSLGGGREEQYF
NA	NA	TRBV6-2/TRBV6-3	TRBJ2-1	TGTGCCAGCAGTTACTCACCCCACTGGCGGCCAGGGGGGGACAAGCAGTTCTTC	CASSYSPHWRPGGDKQFF
TRBD1	NA	TRBV7-9	TRBJ1-4	TGTGCCAGCAGTCGCGACAGGGATGAAAAACTGTTTTTT	CASSRDRDEKLFF
TRBD1	few	TRBV5-1	TRBJ2-3	TGCGCCAGCCGCGCGGACAGGGCAAGGGATACGCAGTATTTT	CASRADRARDTQYF
NA	few	TRBV12-3/TRBV12-4	TRBJ1-1	TGTGCCAGGATCCGGGGGAACACTGAAGCTTTCTTT	CARIRGNTEAFF
TRBD1	NA	TRBV15	TRBJ1-1	TGTGCCACCAGCAGGGGACAGATAAACACTGAAGCTTTCTTT	CATSRGQINTEAFF
TRBD2	NA	TRBV24-1	TRBJ2-3	TGTGCCACCAGTGATCGCGGGAGGAGCTCAGATACGCAGTATTTT	CATSDRGRSSDTQYF
NA	NA	TRBV6-6	TRBJ1-4	TGTGCCAGCAGCACACCGACAGTCGCGGAACTGTTTTTT	CASSTPTVAELFF
TRBD1	NA	TRBV5-1	TRBJ2-7	TGCGCCAGCAGCTTGGTAGGTTCGGGACAGGGGTACGAGCAGTACTTC	CASSLVGSGQGYEQYF
NA	NA	TRBV7-2	TRBJ1-2	TGTGCCAGCAGCTTAGGCGCGGGAGACTATGGCTACACCTTC	CASSLGAGDYGYTF
NA	NA	TRBV12-3/TRBV12-4	TRBJ1-1	TGTGCCAGCACCTTTGTCGTGGAAACTGAAGCTTTCTTT	CASTFVVETEAFF
TRBD1	NA	TRBV28	TRBJ2-7	TGTGCCAGCAGTGTTCCATTTGTGGTTGGGGCCGAGACAGGGGTTGAGCAGTACTTC	CASSVPFVVGAETGVEQYF
TRBD2	few	TRBV7-2	TRBJ2-2	TGTGCCAGCAGCTCGAGGACTAGCGGGAGGATCTTTCGCACAAACACCGGGGAGCTGTTTTTT	CASSSRTSGRIFRTNTGELFF
TRBD2	few	TRBV7-3	TRBJ2-1	TGTGCCAGCAGCTTACAAGCGGGAGAATCCCATGAGCAGTTCTTC	CASSLQAGESHEQFF
TRBD2	few	TRBV4-2	TRBJ2-3	TGTGCCAGCAGCCCTCTCACTAGCGGGGCGAGCACAGATACGCAGTATTTT	CASSPLTSGASTDTQYF
NA	NA	TRBV21-1	TRBJ2-7	TGTGCCAGCAGCAGTCCCGGGGAGCGGGAGCCCTACGAGCAGTACTTC	CASSSPGEREPYEQYF
NA	NA	TRBV12-3/TRBV12-4	TRBJ2-7	TGTGCCAGCAGGCGCACGAGTGACGACGAGCAGTACTTC	CASRRTSDDEQYF
TRBD2	NA	TRBV9	TRBJ2-7	TGTGCCAGCAGTGTAGCGGGAACCAGCCACGAGCAGTACTTC	CASSVAGTSHEQYF
NA	few	TRBV19	TRBJ2-2	TGTGCCAGTAGTATTGGCGGCACCGGGGAGCTGTTTTTT	CASSIGGTGELFF
TRBD1	NA	TRBV7-8	TRBJ2-4	TGTGCCAGCAGCTTAGCGGGGACAGGGTTGGCCAAAAACATTCAGTACTTC	CASSLAGTGLAKNIQYF
TRBD2	many	TRBV20-1	TRBJ2-3	TGCAGTGCTAGAGATAGCGGGAGGGGGGCAGATACGCAGTATTTT	CSARDSGRGADTQYF
NA	NA	TRBV6-1	TRBJ2-5	TGTGCCAGCAGTGAAGGGGTGGGGAGGGAGACCCAGTACTTC	CASSEGVGRETQYF
NA	NA	TRBV7-9	TRBJ2-3	TGTGCCAGCACCCCAAGTGGAGCTACAGATACGCAGTATTTT	CASTPSGATDTQYF
NA	once	TRBV29-1	TRBJ2-2	TGCAGCGTTGTATGGCTACTAGGTCCCACCGGGGAGCTGTTTTTT	CSVVWLLGPTGELFF
NA	NA	TRBV7-2	TRBJ1-3	TGTGCCAGCAGCTTAGCGGGACATATCTCTGGAAACACCATATATTTT	CASSLAGHISGNTIYF
NA	few	TRBV6-5	TRBJ2-3	TGTGCCAGCACCTGGGACACTCGCACAGATACGCAGTATTTT	CASTWDTRTDTQYF
TRBD2	NA	TRBV4-3	TRBJ2-7	TGCGCCAGCAGCCGAAACCGGGAGGGCCGAACCTACGAGCAGTACTTC	CASSRNREGRTYEQYF
TRBD1	NA	TRBV7-2	TRBJ2-7	TGTGCCAGCAGCTTAGTCAGGGACAGGGGGAGTAGGGAGCAGTACTTC	CASSLVRDRGSREQYF
NA	NA	TRBV5-5	TRBJ1-5	TGTGCCAGCAGCTCGGAACATAGCAATCAGCCCCAGCATTTT	CASSSEHSNQPQHF
NA	many	TRBV10-3	TRBJ2-3	TGTGCCATCAGTGCTTGGGGGTTCACAGATACGCAGTATTTT	CAISAWGFTDTQYF
NA	few	TRBV6-2/TRBV6-3	TRBJ1-1	TGTGCCAGCAATCCTATGACGGGGATGGGCACTGAAGCTTTCTTT	CASNPMTGMGTEAFF
NA	many	TRBV12-3/TRBV12-4	TRBJ2-7	TGTGCCAGCAGTTTAGTAGGGGCTGCCTACGAGCAGTACTTC	CASSLVGAAYEQYF
TRBD2	few	TRBV12-3/TRBV12-4	TRBJ2-7	TGTGCCAGCAGCCGACCGGGACTAGCGGGAGTGGGGGACTACGAGCAGTACTTC	CASSRPGLAGVGDYEQYF